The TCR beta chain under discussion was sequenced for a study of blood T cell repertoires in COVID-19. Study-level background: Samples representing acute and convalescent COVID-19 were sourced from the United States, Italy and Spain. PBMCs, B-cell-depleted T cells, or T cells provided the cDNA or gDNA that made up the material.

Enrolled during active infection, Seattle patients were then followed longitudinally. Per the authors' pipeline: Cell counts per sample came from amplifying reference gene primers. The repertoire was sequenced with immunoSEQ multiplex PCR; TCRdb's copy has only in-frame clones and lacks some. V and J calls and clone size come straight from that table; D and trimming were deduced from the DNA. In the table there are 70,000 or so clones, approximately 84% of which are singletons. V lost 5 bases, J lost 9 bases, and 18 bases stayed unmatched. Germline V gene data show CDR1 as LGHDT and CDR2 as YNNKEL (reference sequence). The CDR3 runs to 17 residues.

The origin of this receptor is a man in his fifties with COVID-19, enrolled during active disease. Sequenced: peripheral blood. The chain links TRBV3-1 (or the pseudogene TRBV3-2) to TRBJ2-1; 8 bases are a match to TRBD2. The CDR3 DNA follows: TGTGCCAGCAGCGAAGTCCTTTCGACTAGCGAGGGCCTTGAGCAGTTCTTC. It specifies CASSEVLSTSEGLEQFF.